The 32 T cell receptor beta chains presented below share a single source sample, sequenced in a study of regulatory T cells in long-lasting Graves disease. The time point here: newly diagnosed GD, antithyroid drugs for less than 3 months. RNA isolated from PBMCs was used to make the TCR library. Sequencing libraries for TCR beta were prepared with iRepertoire HTBI primers and Arm-PCR of CDR3 regions. One entry per CDR3 protein, called by TCRdb with MiXCR from the multiplex PCR reads. The top ten hold 10% to 15% of the sample, which has approximately 490,000 distinct CDR3 sequences, about 16% seen once. The sample also formed part of further work on T cells in Graves' hyperthyroidism and ophthalmopathy.

Sequencing was performed on peripheral blood mononuclear cells (PBMCs), taken at new diagnosis, from a patient treated with antithyroid drugs. The receptor source for this set is a man in his forties or fifties with Graves disease.

This clonotype occurred many times. J is TRBJ2-5 and V is TRBV28; D not certain. The germline gives CDR1 MDHEN, CDR2 SYDVKM. The CDR3 runs to 14 residues. V lost 5 bases and J 3 bases, leaving 13 bases between the germline ends. CDR3 sequence: CASSPTLGKETQYF. CDR3 bases: TGTGCCAGCAGTCCGACCCTGGGTAAAGAGACCCAGTACTTC.

A few counts support this clonotype. Just one base apart from a much larger clone, this may be a read error. J is TRBJ2-3 and V is TRBV5-1, with TRBD2 identical over 8 bases. The germline CDR1 and CDR2 sequences are SGHRS and YFSETQ. This CDR3 contains 16 residues. The CDR3 DNA reads as TGCGCCAGCAGCTTGGCGGGAGGGCTAAGCACAGGTACGCAGTATTTT. Its protein is CASSLAGGLSTGTQYF.

This clonotype was seen many times. The chain uses TRBV6-1 and TRBJ2-1, with 8 bases that match TRBD2. The germline V gene encodes CDR1 MNHNS and CDR2 SASEGT. The V gene end was trimmed by 1 base and the J gene end by 6 bases; junction bases not matched to a gene: 5. This CDR3 spans 15 amino acids. CDR3: CASSEVDSGSNEQFF. CDR3 in DNA: TGTGCCAGCAGTGAAGTCGACAGCGGGAGCAATGAGCAGTTCTTC.

This clonotype was recorded at least ten times. This chain links TRBV28 with TRBJ2-2, with unresolved D. Trimming pared 8 bases from V and 1 base from J, leaving 8 bases between. Germline CDR1 is MDHEN and CDR2 is SYDVKM. This CDR3 is 13 amino acids long. The CDR3 DNA reads TGTGCCAGCCTCATCGGGAACACCGGGGAGCTGTTTTTT. This sequence encodes CASLIGNTGELFF.

This clonotype appeared many times. The V gene is TRBV3-1, the J gene TRBJ2-1; 10 bases are shared with TRBD2. The CDR3 consists of 14 residues. The V gene's germline CDR1 is LGHDT and CDR2 YNNKEL (reference sequence). Trimming took 6 bases from V and 8 from J; bases not matched to a gene: 7. In DNA form, the CDR3 reads TGTGCCAGCAGTCTAGCGGGAGCCCGAGATGAGCAGTTCTTC. Protein: CASSLAGARDEQFF.

On this clonotype itself: A much larger clone differs from this one at a single base, so this may be a read error. The chain employs TRBV20-1 and TRBJ2-7; 9 bases fit TRBD2. CDR3 length: 16 amino acids. Germline assignment: CDR1 DFQATT and CDR2 SNEGSKA (reference sequence). J was trimmed by 7 bases and V by 3 bases; bases with no gene match: 16. CDR3 amino acids: CSASLSAGGKNNEQYF. In DNA form, the CDR3 reads TGCAGTGCTAGCCTTTCTGCGGGAGGGAAAAACAATGAGCAGTACTTC.

This clonotype was counted once. The rearrangement uses TRBV11-3 and TRBJ2-1, with D unclear. The CDR3 runs 15 residues. CDR1 is SGHNT and CDR2 is YENEEA in the germline V gene. With 1 base removed from V and 0 bases from J, the gap between germline ends came to 7 bases. The CDR3 reads CASSLAAYSYNEQFF. The CDR3 region has the DNA TGTGCCAGCAGCTTAGCCGCTTACTCCTACAATGAGCAGTTCTTC.

The table lists this clonotype with a few counts. The V and J genes are TRBV2 and TRBJ2-5; TRBD2 matches at 7 bases. V trimming: 8 bases; J trimming: 5 bases; junction bases outside the gene matches: 14. The germline V gene has CDR1 SNHLY and CDR2 FYNNEI. The CDR3 totals 15 residues. This chain's CDR3 is CASQPSGDYSETQYF. The CDR3 DNA sequence: TGTGCCAGCCAGCCGTCGGGGGACTACTCGGAGACCCAGTACTTC. Looking up the rest from reference TRBV2 and TRBJ2-5 gives the full variable domain: EPEVTQTPSHQVTQMGQEVILRCVPISNHLYFYWYRQILGQKVEFLVSFYNNEISEKSEIFDDQFSVERPDGSNFTLKIRSTKLEDSAMYFCASQPSGDYSETQYFGPGTRLLVL.

The V call is TRBV12-3 or TRBV12-4, the J call TRBJ2-1; 8 nucleotides agree with TRBD2. The CDR3 has 15 residues. V dropped 7 bases and J dropped 10; count of bases not matched to a gene: 15. The CDR3 sequence is CASTPGLGVIKEQFF. In DNA, the CDR3 is TGTGCCAGCACCCCGGGACTAGGGGTTATAAAGGAGCAGTTCTTC.

This clonotype has at least ten counts. This chain connects TRBV7-8 to TRBJ2-3, with D perhaps assigned TRBD1 or TRBD2 (5 bases each). This CDR3 is 20 amino acids long. V was pared by 5 bases and J by 0 bases, with 27 bases between. Germline CDR1 is SGHVS and CDR2 is FQNEAQ. The CDR3 DNA follows: TGTGCCAGCAGCCTGACTGGGACCACAGCCCAACCACATAGCACAGATACGCAGTATTTT. This codes for CASSLTGTTAQPHSTDTQYF.

This clonotype was seen ten or more times. Here the CDR3 reads CASSSEGLANNEQFF. The CDR3 coding sequence is TGTGCCAGCAGCTCAGAGGGACTAGCGAATAATGAGCAGTTCTTC. The chain has TRBV11-2 and TRBJ2-1; 10 bases map to TRBD2. The germline V gene encodes CDR1 SGHAT and CDR2 FQNNGV. CDR3 size: 15 residues. Losses at the gene ends were 4 bases for V and 7 bases for J; bases not matched to a gene: 7.

This clonotype was seen only a few times. The rearrangement joins TRBV12-3 or TRBV12-4 to TRBJ2-1, with 11 positions matching TRBD1. This CDR3 has 16 residues. Trimming cost V 6 bases and J 6 bases; bases outside gene matches: 10. CDR3 DNA sequence: TGTGCCAGCAGCCGAGCCCTAGGGACAGGGGGCAATGAGCAGTTCTTC. Amino acids: CASSRALGTGGNEQFF.

The table lists this clonotype with many counts. This sequence joins TRBV20-1 and TRBJ2-1, with 13 positions matching TRBD2. The CDR3 covers 15 residues. Germline values: CDR1 DFQATT, CDR2 SNEGSKA (reference sequence). The V and J ends lost 5 bases and 9 bases, in that order; junction bases with no gene match: 10. CDR3 residues: CSAETGTSGNGEQFF. The CDR3, as DNA: TGCAGTGCTGAAACCGGGACTAGCGGGAATGGTGAGCAGTTCTTC.

The genes are TRBV5-5 and TRBJ2-7; possibly TRBD2 for D (5 bases). CDR1 and CDR2 from the germline V gene are SGHKS and YYEKEE (reference sequence). The CDR3 runs to 13 residues. V gave up 1 base and J gave up 7 bases, with 12 bases separating them. CDR3 residues: CASSLSHRGEQYF. CDR3 sequence (DNA): TGTGCCAGCAGCTTGAGCCATCGGGGAGAGCAGTACTTC.

The sample holds a few counts of this clonotype. The V and J genes are TRBV14 and TRBJ2-7; the match to TRBD2 covers 10 bases. J lost 12 bases, V lost 3 bases, and 8 bases had no gene match. CDR3 size: 13 residues. Germline V gene lookup returns CDR1 SGHDN and CDR2 FVKESK. CDR3 nucleotides: TGTGCCAGCAGCCAGCACCTAGCGGGAGACCTGTACTTC. Amino acids: CASSQHLAGDLYF.

This chain joins TRBV29-1 and TRBJ1-5, with unresolved D. V lost 7 bases and J lost 0, with 10 bases in between. The CDR3 consists of 13 residues. Germline CDR1 is SQVTM and CDR2 is ANQGSEA. The CDR3 bases are TGCAGCGCAGGTGGCAGTAGCAATCAGCCCCAGCATTTT. The encoded protein is CSAGGSSNQPQHF.

The sample holds one count of this clonotype. With a much larger clone just one base away, this may be a read error. The chain couples TRBV20-1 to TRBJ2-3; TRBD2 is a possible D gene (5 bases). The germline gives CDR1 DFQATT, CDR2 SNEGSKA (reference sequence). This CDR3 region has 10 residues. The CDR3 region is CSARWTEASF. The CDR3, as DNA: TGCAGTGCTAGATGGACTGAAGCTTCCTTT.

This clonotype has more than one count but fewer than ten. The V and J genes are TRBV5-1 and TRBJ1-5; D remains unclear. CDR1 is SGHRS and CDR2 is YFSETQ in the germline V gene. V shed 5 bases and J shed 8 bases, with 20 bases lying between them. The CDR3 length is 15 residues. The CDR3 nucleotides are TGCGCCAGCAGTTCGGTTCCCGGTGATACAGAGCCCCAGCATTTT. Its protein is CASSSVPGDTEPQHF. Complete variable domain (other parts from reference TRBV5-1 and TRBJ1-5): KAGVTQTPRYLIKTRGQQVTLSCSPISGHRSVSWYQQTPGQGLQFLFEYFSETQRNKGNFPGRFSGRQFSNSRSEMNVSTLELGDSALYLCASSSVPGDTEPQHFGDGTRLSIL.

This clonotype was detected ten times or more. The rearrangement links TRBV28 to TRBJ1-2; 8 bases align to TRBD1. CDR3 length: 13 residues. Germline CDR1 is MDHEN and CDR2 is SYDVKM. V shed 6 bases and J 8 bases; nucleotides not matched to a gene: 8. The DNA of the CDR3 is TGTGCCAGCAGCACAGGGGGGCCGGGGGGCTACACCTTC. Translation: CASSTGGPGGYTF.

The V call is TRBV7-2, the J call TRBJ2-3; TRBD2 aligns across 14 bases. This CDR3 has 17 residues. The V segment lost 1 base and the J segment 4 bases; nucleotides outside the gene matches: 4. The germline V gene encodes CDR1 SGHTA and CDR2 FQGNSA. This chain's CDR3 is CASSLVGTSGSPDTQYF. The CDR3 DNA sequence: TGTGCCAGCAGCTTAGTTGGGACTAGCGGGAGTCCAGATACGCAGTATTTT. The full variable domain, rest sourced from reference TRBV7-2 and TRBJ2-3, is GAGVSQSPSNKVTEKGKDVELRCDPISGHTALYWYRQSLGQGLEFLIYFQGNSAPDKSGLPSDRFSAERTGGSVSTLTIQRTQQEDSAVYLCASSLVGTSGSPDTQYFGPGTRLTVL.

This chain connects TRBV28 to TRBJ2-1, with D possibly TRBD2 on 7 matching bases. V gave up 2 bases and J gave up 6 bases, with 29 bases separating them. The CDR3 loop spans 20 amino acids. The germline CDR1 and CDR2 sequences are MDHEN and SYDVKM. CDR3 in DNA: TGTGCCAGCAGTTTAGCCCCGACTGGGGGCCCGGTAAGGGGGGGCAATGAGCAGTTCTTC. Protein sequence: CASSLAPTGGPVRGGNEQFF.

This clonotype was observed many times. The genes are TRBV27 and TRBJ2-1; 15 bases fit TRBD2. V lost 7 bases to trimming and J lost 6 bases; unmatched junction nucleotides: 19. Per germline, CDR1 MNHEY and CDR2 SMNVEV (reference sequence). The CDR3 totals 20 residues. Written as DNA, the CDR3 is TGTGCCAGCACGCCACTGGGGACTAGCGGGAGGAAGAGAGTAAGCAATGAGCAGTTCTTC. Amino acid sequence: CASTPLGTSGRKRVSNEQFF.

This clonotype was counted only a few times. V is TRBV4-1 and J is TRBJ1-2, with 8 positions matching TRBD1. V trimming: 0 bases; J trimming: 6 bases; junction bases outside the gene matches: 9. The germline V gene has CDR1 MGHRA and CDR2 YSYEKL. The CDR3 loop spans 16 amino acids. The CDR3 loop reads CASSQDLGRGLDGYTF. In nucleotides, the CDR3 is TGCGCCAGCAGCCAAGATCTTGGCAGGGGGCTGGATGGCTACACCTTC.

The table lists this clonotype with many counts. The chain combines TRBV5-1 with TRBJ2-3, with D possibly being TRBD1 (6 bases). Germline V gene sequence: CDR1 SGHRS, CDR2 YFSETQ. Between the trimmed V and J ends, which lost 4 bases and 4 bases, there was a span of 16 bases. The CDR3 runs to 15 residues. The CDR3 loop is CASSPNEGDPDTQYF. In DNA, the CDR3 is TGCGCCAGCAGCCCCAACGAGGGGGACCCAGATACGCAGTATTTT.

Ten or more counts support this clonotype. The chain combines TRBV6-1 with TRBJ2-7, with a weak D call TRBD2 (6 bases). V gave up 2 bases and J gave up 0 bases, with 11 bases separating them. Germline V lookup: CDR1 MNHNS, CDR2 SASEGT. The length of the CDR3 is 15 residues. The CDR3 bases are TGTGCCAGCAGTGAATTTGGAGGGATCTCCTACGAGCAGTACTTC. This translates into CASSEFGGISYEQYF.

This clonotype occurred a few times. V gene TRBV5-6 combines with J gene TRBJ1-2, with D tentatively TRBD1 (5 bases). The CDR3 length is 12 residues. V gave up 4 bases and J gave up 8 bases, with 12 bases separating them. Germline V lookup: CDR1 SGHDT, CDR2 YYEEEE. The CDR3 DNA is TGTGCCAGCAGCCCCGGACAAACCGGCTACACCTTC. It is translated as CASSPGQTGYTF.

The chain carries TRBV28 and TRBJ2-1; TRBD2 matches 13 bases. The last part of the DNA fits TRBJ2-7 better; the J call may be wrong. Germline assignment: CDR1 MDHEN and CDR2 SYDVKM. CDR3 length: 18 amino acids. The CDR3 DNA reads as TGTGCCAGCAGTTTAGAAGCCGGGACTAGCGGGGAGGTGGGGGAGCAGTACTTC. Its protein product is CASSLEAGTSGEVGEQYF.

The CDR3 protein is CASAPPGRTGNTIYF. CDR3 nucleotide sequence: TGTGCCAGCGCACCCCCGGGACGGACGGGAAACACCATATATTTT. This chain links TRBV12-3 or TRBV12-4 with TRBJ1-3, with a possible D match to TRBD1 (5 bases). V lost 8 bases, J lost 4 bases, and 18 bases lay in between. The CDR3 runs 15 residues.

This clonotype occurred many times. The DNA for the CDR3 is TGTGCCAGCAGCTCAGGCGTGCCTAGCACAGATACGCAGTATTTT. Translating it yields CASSSGVPSTDTQYF. The genes are TRBV19 and TRBJ2-3; no definite D call. In germline, CDR1 is LNHDA, CDR2 SQIVND (reference sequence). V shed 9 bases and J shed 0 bases, with 16 bases lying between them. The CDR3 totals 15 residues.

This clonotype was found many times. The rearrangement joins TRBV7-9 to TRBJ1-2; the D gene is possibly TRBD1 (6 bases). Germline CDR1 SEHNR, CDR2 FQNEAQ (reference sequence). The germline V and J ends were trimmed by 1 base and 14 bases, with 14 bases remaining between them. The CDR3 covers 12 residues. The CDR3 DNA reads as TGTGCCAGCAGCTTAGAAGTGGGGGCCCCAACCTTC. Encoded protein: CASSLEVGAPTF.

This clonotype was recorded at least ten times. The chain recombines TRBV28 with TRBJ1-5; TRBD1 matches at 10 bases. This CDR3 is built from 14 residues. V shed 6 bases and J 7 bases; nucleotides not matched to a gene: 6. The germline V gene encodes CDR1 MDHEN and CDR2 SYDVKM. CDR3 in DNA: TGTGCCAGCAGATCCGGGACAGGGGTACAGCCCCAGCATTTT. Its translation is CASRSGTGVQPQHF.

This clonotype came up many times. The J gene is TRBJ2-3, the V gene TRBV7-3; the match to TRBD1 covers 10 bases. Germline assignment: CDR1 SGHTA and CDR2 FQGTGA. J was trimmed by 4 bases and V by 6 bases; bases with no gene match: 4. This CDR3 region has 14 residues. CDR3 amino acids: CASSLTGGADTQYF. The CDR3 DNA sequence: TGTGCCAGCAGTCTGACAGGGGGCGCAGATACGCAGTATTTT.